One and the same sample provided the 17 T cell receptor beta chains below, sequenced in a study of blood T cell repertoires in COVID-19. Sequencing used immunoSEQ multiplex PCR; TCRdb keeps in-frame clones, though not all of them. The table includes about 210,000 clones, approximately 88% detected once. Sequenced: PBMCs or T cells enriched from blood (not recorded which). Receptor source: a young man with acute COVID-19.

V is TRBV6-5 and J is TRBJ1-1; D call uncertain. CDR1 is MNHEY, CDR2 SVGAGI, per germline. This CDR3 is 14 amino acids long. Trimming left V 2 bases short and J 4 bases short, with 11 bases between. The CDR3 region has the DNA TGTGCCAGCAGTTACGCACAGCGGGGCACTGAAGCTTTCTTT. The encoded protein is CASSYAQRGTEAFF.

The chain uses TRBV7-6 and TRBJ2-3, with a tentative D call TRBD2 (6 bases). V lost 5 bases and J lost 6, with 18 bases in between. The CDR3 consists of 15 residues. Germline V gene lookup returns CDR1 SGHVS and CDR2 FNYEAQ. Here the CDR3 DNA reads TGTGCCAGCAGCCCGGGAGAGGGAGTGGGGGATACGCAGTATTTT. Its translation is CASSPGEGVGDTQYF.

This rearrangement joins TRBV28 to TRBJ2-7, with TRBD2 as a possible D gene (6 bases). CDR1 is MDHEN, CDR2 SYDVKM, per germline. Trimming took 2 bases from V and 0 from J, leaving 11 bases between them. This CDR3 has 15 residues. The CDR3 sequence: CASSLTGASSYEQYF. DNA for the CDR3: TGTGCCAGCAGTTTAACGGGAGCGAGCTCCTACGAGCAGTACTTC. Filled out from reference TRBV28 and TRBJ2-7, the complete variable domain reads DVKVTQSSRYLVKRTGEKVFLECVQDMDHENMFWYRQDPGLGLRLIYFSYDVKMKEKGDIPEGYSVSREKKERFSLILESASTNQTSMYLCASSLTGASSYEQYFGPGTRLTVT.

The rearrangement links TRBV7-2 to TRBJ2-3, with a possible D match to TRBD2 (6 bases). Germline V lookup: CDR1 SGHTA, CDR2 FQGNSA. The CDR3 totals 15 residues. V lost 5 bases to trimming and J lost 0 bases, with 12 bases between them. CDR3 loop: CASSPRGSSTDTQYF. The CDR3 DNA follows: TGTGCCAGCAGCCCCCGGGGGTCTAGCACAGATACGCAGTATTTT.

CDR3 sequence reads: CAWDGGGPSAYEQYF. CDR3 nucleotides: TGTGCCTGGGATGGCGGGGGCCCCTCAGCCTACGAGCAGTACTTC. This sequence joins TRBV30 and TRBJ2-7; TRBD2 might be the D (7 bases). Germline-derived CDR1 and CDR2 are GTSNPN and SVGIG (reference sequence). The CDR3 runs 15 residues. Deletions cut 5 bases from V and 2 bases from J, with 19 bases between.

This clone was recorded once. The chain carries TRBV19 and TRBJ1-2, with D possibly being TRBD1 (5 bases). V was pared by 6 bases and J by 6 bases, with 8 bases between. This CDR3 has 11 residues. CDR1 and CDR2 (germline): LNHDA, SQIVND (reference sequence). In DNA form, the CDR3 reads TGTGCCAGTAGACGGGGGGATGGCTACACCTTC. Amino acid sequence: CASRRGDGYTF.

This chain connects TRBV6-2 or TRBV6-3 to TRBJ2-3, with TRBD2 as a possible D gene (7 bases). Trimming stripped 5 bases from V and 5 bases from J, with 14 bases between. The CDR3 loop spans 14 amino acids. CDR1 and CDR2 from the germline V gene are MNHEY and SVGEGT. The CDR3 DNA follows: TGTGCCAGCAGTGCGAGGGGGAGGGAAGATACGCAGTATTTT. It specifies CASSARGREDTQYF.

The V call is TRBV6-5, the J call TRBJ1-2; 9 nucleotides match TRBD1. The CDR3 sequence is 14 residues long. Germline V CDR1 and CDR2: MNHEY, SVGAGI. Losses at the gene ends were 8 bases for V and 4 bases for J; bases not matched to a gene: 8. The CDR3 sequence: CASRETGGSYGYTF. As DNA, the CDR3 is TGTGCCAGCCGAGAGACAGGGGGAAGCTATGGCTACACCTTC.

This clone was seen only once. For the CDR3, the DNA is TGCGCCAGCACCCTCGACGTCCGGGGGGAAGCTTTCTTT. Its protein is CASTLDVRGEAFF. The gene calls are TRBV4-1 and TRBJ1-1; a weak D match, TRBD1 (5 bases). Germline CDR1 MGHRA, CDR2 YSYEKL. This CDR3 is 13 amino acids long. The germline V and J ends were trimmed by 7 bases and 8 bases, with 17 bases remaining between them.

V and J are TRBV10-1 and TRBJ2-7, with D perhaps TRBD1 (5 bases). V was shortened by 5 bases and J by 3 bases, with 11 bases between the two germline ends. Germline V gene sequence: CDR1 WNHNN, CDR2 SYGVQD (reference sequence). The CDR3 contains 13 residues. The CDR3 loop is CASSTRQGYEQYF. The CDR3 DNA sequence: TGCGCCAGCAGTACTCGGCAGGGCTACGAGCAGTACTTC.

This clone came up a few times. CDR3 sequence reads: CASSVTSVYNEQFF. As DNA, the CDR3 is TGTGCCAGCAGTGTAACTAGCGTCTACAATGAGCAGTTCTTC. The rearrangement links TRBV6-2 or TRBV6-3 to TRBJ2-1, with TRBD2 matching over 7 bases. The CDR3 covers 14 residues. V lost 5 bases to trimming and J lost 3 bases; unmatched junction nucleotides: 4. Looked up from germline, CDR1 is MNHEY and CDR2 is SVGEGT.

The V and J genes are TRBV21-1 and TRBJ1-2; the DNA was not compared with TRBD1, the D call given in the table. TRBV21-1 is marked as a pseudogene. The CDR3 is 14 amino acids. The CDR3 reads CASSTTRGHYGYTF. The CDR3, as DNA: TGTGCCAGCAGTACGACCAGGGGACACTATGGCTACACCTTC.

DNA for the CDR3: TGTGCCAGCAGCACCCTTGGGACAGGGCTTCCCGGGTCCCAGTACTTC. Its translation is CASSTLGTGLPGSQYF. The chain carries TRBV28 and TRBJ2-5, with TRBD1 matching over 9 bases. Trimming removed 6 bases from V and 9 bases from J; junction bases left unmatched: 17. Germline loops: CDR1 MDHEN, CDR2 SYDVKM. The CDR3 contains 16 residues. Full variable domain (remainder filled in from reference TRBV28 and TRBJ2-5): DVKVTQSSRYLVKRTGEKVFLECVQDMDHENMFWYRQDPGLGLRLIYFSYDVKMKEKGDIPEGYSVSREKKERFSLILESASTNQTSMYLCASSTLGTGLPGSQYFGPGTRLLVL.

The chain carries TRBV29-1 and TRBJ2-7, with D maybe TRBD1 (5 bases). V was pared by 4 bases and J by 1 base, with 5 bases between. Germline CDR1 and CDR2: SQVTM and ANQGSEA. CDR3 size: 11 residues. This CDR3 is CSVGQSYEQYF. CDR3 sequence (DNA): TGCAGCGTTGGACAGTCCTACGAGCAGTACTTC.

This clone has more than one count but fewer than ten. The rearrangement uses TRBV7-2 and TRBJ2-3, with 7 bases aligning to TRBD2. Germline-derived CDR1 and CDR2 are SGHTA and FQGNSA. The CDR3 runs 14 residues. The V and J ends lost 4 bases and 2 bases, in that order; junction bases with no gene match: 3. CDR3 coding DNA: TGTGCCAGCAGCTGGGCGGGAGTCACAGATACGCAGTATTTT. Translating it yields CASSWAGVTDTQYF.

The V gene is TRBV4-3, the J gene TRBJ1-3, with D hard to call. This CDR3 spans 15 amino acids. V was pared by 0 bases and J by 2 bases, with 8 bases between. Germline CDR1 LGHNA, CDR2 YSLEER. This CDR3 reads CASSQDESTGNTIYF. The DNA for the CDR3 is TGCGCCAGCAGCCAAGATGAAAGCACTGGAAACACCATATATTTT.

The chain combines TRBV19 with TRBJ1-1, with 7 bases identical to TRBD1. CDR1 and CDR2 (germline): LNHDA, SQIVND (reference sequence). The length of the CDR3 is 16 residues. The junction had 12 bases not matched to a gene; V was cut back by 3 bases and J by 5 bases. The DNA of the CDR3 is TGTGCCAGTAGTATGATAACAGGGGTTCTGCGTACTGAAGCTTTCTTT. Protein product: CASSMITGVLRTEAFF.